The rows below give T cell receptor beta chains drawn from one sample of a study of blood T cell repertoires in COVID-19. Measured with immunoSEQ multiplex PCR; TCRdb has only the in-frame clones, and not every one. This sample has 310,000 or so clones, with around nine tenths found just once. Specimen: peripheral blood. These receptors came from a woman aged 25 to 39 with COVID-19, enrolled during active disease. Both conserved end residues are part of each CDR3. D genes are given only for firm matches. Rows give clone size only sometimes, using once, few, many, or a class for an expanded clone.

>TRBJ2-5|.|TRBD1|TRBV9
TGTGCCAGCAGCGTGGACAGGGAGGAAGAGACCCAGTACTTC
CASSVDREEETQYF
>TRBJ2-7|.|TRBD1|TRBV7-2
TGTGCCAGCAGCACGGGACAGGCAGCCTACGAGCAGTACTTC
CASSTGQAAYEQYF
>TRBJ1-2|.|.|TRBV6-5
TGTGCCAGCAGTCACCGGGGGGGGCGAAGTTTTGGCTACACCTTC
CASSHRGGRSFGYTF
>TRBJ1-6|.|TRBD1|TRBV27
TGTGCCAGCAGCCCTGGGACAGGGAAGAATTCACCCCTCCACTTT
CASSPGTGKNSPLHF
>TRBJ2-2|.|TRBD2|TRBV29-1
TGCAGCGCAGAGCGGGGTGGAGGGACCGGGGAGCTGTTTTTT
CSAERGGGTGELFF
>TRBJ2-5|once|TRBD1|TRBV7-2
TGTGCCAGCAGCATATTGGGACAGCTCCAAGAGACCCAGTACTTC
CASSILGQLQETQYF
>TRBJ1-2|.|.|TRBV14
TGTGCCAGCAGCGTTCAGGGGACGGATGGCTACACCTTC
CASSVQGTDGYTF
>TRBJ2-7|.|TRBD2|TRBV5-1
TGCGCCAGCAGCTTCCGGACTAGCGGGAGGGCAAGCGAGCAGTACTTC
CASSFRTSGRASEQYF
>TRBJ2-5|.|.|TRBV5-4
TGTGCCAGCTCCCGGGGTGGGGAGACCCAGTACTTC
CASSRGGETQYF
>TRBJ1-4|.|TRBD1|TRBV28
TGTGCCAGCAGTTCGGGACAGCTTTTTAATGAAAAACTGTTTTTT
CASSSGQLFNEKLFF
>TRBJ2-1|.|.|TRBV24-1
TGTGCCACCAGTCTTGCGGAACACAATGAGCAGTTCTTC
CATSLAEHNEQFF
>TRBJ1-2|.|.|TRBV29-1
TGCAGCGTTGAAGTTATTAACTATGGCTACACCTTC
CSVEVINYGYTF
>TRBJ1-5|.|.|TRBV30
TGTGCCTGGAGTTTAGCGGGCAATCAGCCCCAGCATTTT
CAWSLAGNQPQHF
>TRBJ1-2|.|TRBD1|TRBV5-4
TGTGCCAGCAGCATGGGACAGGGGCCGGTCCGGGAGGGCTACACCTTC
CASSMGQGPVREGYTF
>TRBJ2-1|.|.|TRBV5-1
TGCGCCAGCAATTTGGCAAGCTCCTACAATGAGCAGTTCTTC
CASNLASSYNEQFF
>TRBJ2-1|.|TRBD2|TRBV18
TGTGCCAGCTCACCTCCGACTAGCGGCGGCGGCAATGAGCAGTTCTTC
CASSPPTSGGGNEQFF
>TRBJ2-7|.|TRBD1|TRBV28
TGTGCCAGCAGCTTAAGGGACAGGGGGCGGTACGAGCAGTACTTC
CASSLRDRGRYEQYF
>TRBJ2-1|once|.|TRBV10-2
TGCGCCAGCACCATGGCGGGTAGCTCCTACAATGAGCAGTTCTTC
CASTMAGSSYNEQFF
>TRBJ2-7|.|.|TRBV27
TGTGCCAGCGGGTATGGGGGACTCCGGAACGAGCAGTACTTC
CASGYGGLRNEQYF
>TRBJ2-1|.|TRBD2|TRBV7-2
TGTGCCAGCAGCTTATCACGGGAGGGCCGCTGGGGGGCTAACAATGAGCAGTTCTTC
CASSLSREGRWGANNEQFF
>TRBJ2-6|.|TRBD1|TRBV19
TGTGCCAGTAGTGCCGGGACAGGCTCTGGGGCCAACGTCCTGACTTTC
CASSAGTGSGANVLTF
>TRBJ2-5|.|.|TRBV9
TGTGCCAGCAGCCCCCGCGAGGACCCAGGGCGGCAAGAGACCCAGTACTTC
CASSPREDPGRQETQYF
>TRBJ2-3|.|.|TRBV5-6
TGTGCCAGCAGCCCCCGGTCTAGCACAGATACGCAGTATTTT
CASSPRSSTDTQYF
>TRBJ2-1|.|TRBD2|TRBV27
TGTGCCAGCAGGGGGCTGGCGGGAGGGGTGAGGATCTACAATGAGCAGTTCTTC
CASRGLAGGVRIYNEQFF
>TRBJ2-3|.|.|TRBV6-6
TGTGCCAGCAGTTCCATTACTAGAGAACCCACAGATACGCAGTATTTT
CASSSITREPTDTQYF
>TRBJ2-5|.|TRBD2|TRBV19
TGTGCCAGTAGTATGGGAGGGACGGTTCAAGAGACCCAGTACTTC
CASSMGGTVQETQYF
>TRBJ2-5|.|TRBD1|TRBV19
TGTGCCAGTAGCATATTCCTTACAGGGGCCCAAGAGACCCAGTACTTC
CASSIFLTGAQETQYF
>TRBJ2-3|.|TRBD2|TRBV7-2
TGTGCCAGCAGCCCTCGGGGAGGGACGGCAGATACGCAGTATTTT
CASSPRGGTADTQYF
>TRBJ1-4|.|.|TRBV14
TGTGCCAGCAGCCAAGATTCCCAGGGTCGCGAAAAACTGTTTTTT
CASSQDSQGREKLFF
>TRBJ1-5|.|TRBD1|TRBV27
TGTGCCAGCAGGCAGGGGGTAAGCAATCAGCCCCAGCATTTT
CASRQGVSNQPQHF
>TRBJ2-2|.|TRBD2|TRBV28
TGTGCCAGCAGACTAATAGCGGGAGGGGACACCGGGGAGCTGTTTTTT
CASRLIAGGDTGELFF